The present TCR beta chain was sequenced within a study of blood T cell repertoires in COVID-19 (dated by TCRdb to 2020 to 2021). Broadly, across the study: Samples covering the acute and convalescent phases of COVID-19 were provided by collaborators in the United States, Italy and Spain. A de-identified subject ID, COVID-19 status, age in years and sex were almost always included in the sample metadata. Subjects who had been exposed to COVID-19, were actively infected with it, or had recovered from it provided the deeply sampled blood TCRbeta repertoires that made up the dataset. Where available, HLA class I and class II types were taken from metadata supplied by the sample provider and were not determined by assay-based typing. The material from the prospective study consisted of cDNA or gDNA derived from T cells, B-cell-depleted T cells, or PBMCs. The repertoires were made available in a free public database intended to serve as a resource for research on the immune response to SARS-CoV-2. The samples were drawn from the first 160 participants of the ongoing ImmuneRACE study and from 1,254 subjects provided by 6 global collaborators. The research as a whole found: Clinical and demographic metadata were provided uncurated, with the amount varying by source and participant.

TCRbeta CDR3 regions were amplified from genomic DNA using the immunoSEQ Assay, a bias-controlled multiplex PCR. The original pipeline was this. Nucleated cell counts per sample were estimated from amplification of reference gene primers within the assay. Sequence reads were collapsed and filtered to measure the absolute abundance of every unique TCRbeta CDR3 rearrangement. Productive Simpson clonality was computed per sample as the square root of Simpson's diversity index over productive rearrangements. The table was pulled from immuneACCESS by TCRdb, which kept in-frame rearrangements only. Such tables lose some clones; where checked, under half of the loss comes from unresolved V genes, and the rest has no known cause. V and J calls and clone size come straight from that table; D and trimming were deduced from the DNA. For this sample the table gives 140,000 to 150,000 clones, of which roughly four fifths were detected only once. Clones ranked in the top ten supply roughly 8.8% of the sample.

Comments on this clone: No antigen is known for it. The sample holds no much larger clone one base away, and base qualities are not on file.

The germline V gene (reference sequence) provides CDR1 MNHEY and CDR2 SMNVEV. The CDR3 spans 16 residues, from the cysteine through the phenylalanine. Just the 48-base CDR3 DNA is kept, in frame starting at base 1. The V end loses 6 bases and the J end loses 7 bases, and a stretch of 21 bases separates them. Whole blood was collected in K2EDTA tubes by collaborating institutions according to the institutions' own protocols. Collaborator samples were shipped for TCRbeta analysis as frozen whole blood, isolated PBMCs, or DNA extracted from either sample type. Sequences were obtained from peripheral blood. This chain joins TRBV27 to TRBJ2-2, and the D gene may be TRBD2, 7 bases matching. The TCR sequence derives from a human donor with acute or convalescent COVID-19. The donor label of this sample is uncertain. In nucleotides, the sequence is TGTGCCAGCAGCCCGCTTCTTAGGGGGGGTCTCGGGGAGCTGTTTTTT. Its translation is CASSPLLRGGLGELFF.